The 30 T cell receptor beta chains below all came from one sample that was sequenced in a study of blood T cell repertoires in COVID-19. Generated by immunoSEQ multiplex PCR, the TCRdb table keeps only in-frame clones and is missing some. Found here are around 180,000 clones, 60% to 80% of them singletons; the top ten hold roughly 17%. Sequencing was done on a sample of peripheral blood. The receptors come from a man in his sixties with active or convalescent COVID-19.

The chain carries TRBV6-5 and TRBJ1-1; 8 bases agree with TRBD1. The CDR3 is 14 amino acids. V shed 5 bases, J shed 3 bases, and the junction held 5 bases outside the gene matches. The germline gives CDR1 MNHEY, CDR2 SVGAGI. The CDR3 DNA follows: TGTGCCAGCAGTACCGCAGGGGGCGACACTGAAGCTTTCTTT. Encoded protein: CASSTAGGDTEAFF.

The chain joins TRBV3-1 (or the pseudogene TRBV3-2) to TRBJ2-2; tentatively, D is TRBD2 (6 bases). The V and J ends lost 4 bases and 8 bases respectively, with 14 bases between them. Germline values: CDR1 LGHDT, CDR2 YNNKEL (reference sequence). This CDR3 contains 14 residues. CDR3 region: CASSLRAGLGELFF. For the CDR3, the DNA is TGTGCCAGCAGCCTACGAGCGGGCCTGGGGGAGCTGTTTTTT.

On this clone itself: Compared with germline, one end of the junction differs, possibly owing to a read error. This chain uses TRBV6-2 or TRBV6-3 with TRBJ1-5; the D is unclear. Germline V gene data show CDR1 as MNHEY and CDR2 as SVGEGT. This CDR3 has 11 residues. DNA for the CDR3: TGTGCCAGCAGCAACACGGGGTCCCACCATTTT. It translates to CASSNTGSHHF.

This clone was seen just once. V usage is TRBV28 and J usage is TRBJ1-5; D gene unclear. CDR1 MDHEN and CDR2 SYDVKM come from the germline V gene. The CDR3 totals 17 residues. Trimming took 8 bases from V and 0 from J, leaving 20 bases between them. The CDR3 sequence is CASALRGRTYSNQPQHF. The CDR3 DNA reads TGTGCCAGCGCCCTTCGGGGTAGAACCTATAGCAATCAGCCCCAGCATTTT.

This chain uses TRBV2 with TRBJ1-6, with D possibly TRBD1 on 6 matching bases. Germline CDR1 SNHLY, CDR2 FYNNEI. This CDR3 is built from 15 residues. Trimming shortened V by 4 bases and J by 7 bases, and 14 bases separated the two germline ends. The CDR3 nucleotides read TGTGCCAGCAGTGCCTCTTCAGGGGAGAATTCACCCCTCCACTTT. It is translated as CASSASSGENSPLHF. The full variable domain, its missing parts supplied by reference TRBV2 and TRBJ1-6, is EPEVTQTPSHQVTQMGQEVILRCVPISNHLYFYWYRQILGQKVEFLVSFYNNEISEKSEIFDDQFSVERPDGSNFTLKIRSTKLEDSAMYFCASSASSGENSPLHFGNGTRLTVT.

The rearrangement links TRBV29-1 to TRBJ2-7; D might be TRBD1 (6 bases). With 4 bases removed from V and 7 bases from J, the gap between germline ends came to 11 bases. Germline values: CDR1 SQVTM, CDR2 ANQGSEA. This CDR3 comprises 11 residues. The CDR3 nucleotides read TGCAGCGTTGGTAAAGGGGGAGAGCAGTACTTC. Translating gives CSVGKGGEQYF.

V is TRBV7-3 and J is TRBJ2-2; D remains ambiguous. This CDR3 contains 16 residues. The germline gives CDR1 SGHTA, CDR2 FQGTGA. Trimming cost V 5 bases and J 7 bases, with 20 bases left between them. The CDR3 region has the DNA TGTGCCAGCAGCCAAATACTACGAGAGAATGGCGGGGAGCTGTTTTTT. Translating gives CASSQILRENGGELFF.

The chain is built from TRBV12-3 or TRBV12-4 and TRBJ2-2, with D perhaps matching TRBD1 (5 bases). V lost 5 bases and J lost 2, with 6 bases in between. The CDR3 spans 13 residues. The CDR3 protein is CASSRTNTGELFF. In nucleotides, the CDR3 is TGTGCCAGCAGTCGGACAAACACCGGGGAGCTGTTTTTT.

This chain uses TRBV10-3 with TRBJ2-3, with D maybe TRBD2 (6 bases). Germline V gives CDR1 ENHRY, CDR2 SYGVKD. V lost 0 bases and J lost 6, with 16 bases in between. The CDR3 has 16 amino acids. The CDR3 DNA follows: TGTGCCATCAGTGAGTCGAAGCGGGCCGCGCTGGATACGCAGTATTTT. Translated, it gives CAISESKRAALDTQYF.

In its sample, this clone was seen a few times. The CDR3 DNA follows: TGTGCCAGCAGTACTTCCACAGATACGCAGTATTTT. The encoded protein is CASSTSTDTQYF. The chain joins TRBV12-3 or TRBV12-4 to TRBJ2-3; D ambiguous. The CDR3 is 12 amino acids. V gave up 5 bases and J gave up 2 bases, with 5 bases separating them.

In regard to this clone: Other nucleotide sequences in the sample specify the same CDR3. This rearrangement joins TRBV18 to TRBJ1-5; D unclear. This CDR3 region has 14 residues. Germline CDR1 is KGHSH and CDR2 is LQKENI. V was trimmed by 3 bases and J by 0 bases, leaving 6 bases between them. CDR3 DNA: TGTGCCAGCTCACCTACAGATAGCAATCAGCCCCAGCATTTT. Encoded protein: CASSPTDSNQPQHF.

The chain has TRBV20-1 and TRBJ2-1; TRBD2 matches 10 bases. With 3 bases clipped from V and 4 bases from J, the junction kept 15 bases outside the gene matches. Germline loops: CDR1 DFQATT, CDR2 SNEGSKA (reference sequence). The CDR3 is 18 residues long. The CDR3 region is CSASSLLASGSSYNEQFF. The CDR3 region has the DNA TGCAGTGCTAGTTCCCTCTTGGCTAGCGGGAGTTCTTACAATGAGCAGTTCTTC.

V and J are TRBV10-3 and TRBJ2-3; 7 bases line up with TRBD2. Looked up from germline, CDR1 is ENHRY and CDR2 is SYGVKD. CDR3 length: 17 amino acids. J was trimmed by 8 bases and V by 0 bases; bases with no gene match: 14. In DNA form, the CDR3 reads TGTGCCATCAGTGAGTCTGGAGGGTCTCCTTCGGGAGGTACGCAGTATTTT. Its protein is CAISESGGSPSGGTQYF.

The chain joins TRBV28 to TRBJ1-6; D is unclear. Germline V CDR1 and CDR2: MDHEN, SYDVKM. This CDR3 is 14 amino acids long. V shed 8 bases and J shed 4 bases, with 12 bases lying between them. As DNA, the CDR3 is TGTGCCAGCCGGGGTGGTGGATATAATTCACCCCTCCACTTT. Its translation is CASRGGGYNSPLHF.

On this clone: This specimen includes other DNA sequences encoding the same CDR3. J is TRBJ2-1 and V is TRBV5-1, with TRBD2 matching over 8 bases. This CDR3 spans 14 amino acids. V lost 1 base to trimming and J lost 7 bases; unmatched junction nucleotides: 4. CDR1 and CDR2 from the germline V gene are SGHRS and YFSETQ. The chain's CDR3 is CASSLSSGRNEQFF. In DNA, the CDR3 is TGCGCCAGCAGCTTGTCCAGCGGGAGAAATGAGCAGTTCTTC.

This clone has more than one count but fewer than ten. This sequence joins TRBV30 and TRBJ2-7; 11 positions agree with TRBD2. The CDR3 totals 17 residues. Germline CDR1 and CDR2: GTSNPN and SVGIG (reference sequence). J gave up 4 bases and V 3 bases, and 14 bases lay outside the gene matches. The CDR3 region has the DNA TGTGCCTGGAGCCCCATAGCGGGAGGGCCTGTCTCTTACGAGCAGTACTTC. This encodes CAWSPIAGGPVSYEQYF.

This chain uses TRBV11-3 with TRBJ2-3; D gene unclear. The V end was cut by 3 bases, the J end by 2 bases, with 6 bases between. The germline V gene encodes CDR1 SGHNT and CDR2 YENEEA. The CDR3 sequence is 13 residues long. The CDR3 reads CASSLGPTDTQYF. The CDR3 DNA follows: TGTGCCAGCAGCTTGGGCCCCACAGATACGCAGTATTTT.

This clone occurred a few times. This chain links TRBV7-3 with TRBJ2-2, with 12 bases that match TRBD2. This CDR3 is 15 amino acids long. CDR1 SGHTA and CDR2 FQGTGA come from the germline V gene. The ends lost 4 bases at V and 7 bases at J; junction bases unmatched: 4. CDR3 sequence (DNA): TGTGCCAGCAGCTCGTTGGGACTAGCGGGCGGGGAGCTGTTTTTT. Its protein product is CASSSLGLAGGELFF.

The chain has TRBV5-1 and TRBJ2-3; a possible D gene is TRBD2 (5 bases). CDR1 is SGHRS and CDR2 is YFSETQ in the germline V gene. V lost 4 bases to trimming and J lost 2 bases, with 20 bases between them. The CDR3 is 17 residues long. CDR3: CASSPYEERRYTDTQYF. CDR3 nucleotide sequence: TGCGCCAGCAGCCCATATGAGGAGCGGAGATACACAGATACGCAGTATTTT. Based on the CDR3 plus reference TRBV5-1 and TRBJ2-3, the full variable domain is KAGVTQTPRYLIKTRGQQVTLSCSPISGHRSVSWYQQTPGQGLQFLFEYFSETQRNKGNFPGRFSGRQFSNSRSEMNVSTLELGDSALYLCASSPYEERRYTDTQYFGPGTRLTVL.

V gene TRBV5-4 combines with J gene TRBJ2-5, with 10 bases aligning to TRBD2. There are 15 residues in the CDR3. J was trimmed by 5 bases and V by 5 bases; bases with no gene match: 9. The germline V gene has CDR1 SGHNT and CDR2 YYREEE (reference sequence). The CDR3, as DNA: TGTGCCAGCAGAGCCGGGACTAGCGATCCGGAGACCCAGTACTTC. It translates to CASRAGTSDPETQYF.

V and J are TRBV6-2 or TRBV6-3 and TRBJ2-7; 12 bases are a match to TRBD1. This CDR3 contains 15 residues. The V segment lost 4 bases and the J segment 5 bases; nucleotides outside the gene matches: 6. The germline V gene has CDR1 MNHEY and CDR2 SVGEGT. CDR3 nucleotides: TGTGCCAGCAGTTCCGCCGGGACAGGGGGCGACGAGCAGTACTTC. Amino acids: CASSSAGTGGDEQYF.

The chain links TRBV19 to TRBJ1-1, with 9 positions matching TRBD1. CDR3 length equals 14 residues. Germline CDR1 and CDR2: LNHDA and SQIVND (reference sequence). V lost 5 bases to trimming and J lost 6 bases; unmatched junction nucleotides: 7. As DNA, the CDR3 is TGTGCCAGTAGTCCACAGGGGGCAATCTCTGAAGCTTTCTTT. It translates to CASSPQGAISEAFF.

A single count supports this clone. This rearrangement joins TRBV4-3 to TRBJ2-3; TRBD2 agrees at 14 bases. V was clipped by 1 base and J by 6 bases; unmatched bases: 6. Germline CDR1 reads LGHNA; CDR2 reads YSLEER. The CDR3 extends over 17 amino acids. CDR3 region: CASSQGSGTSGSDTQYF. The DNA of the CDR3 is TGCGCCAGCAGCCAAGGCTCCGGGACTAGCGGGAGTGATACGCAGTATTTT.

V gene TRBV4-3 combines with J gene TRBJ2-7; TRBD1 agrees at 8 bases. CDR3 size: 15 residues. The germline V gene encodes CDR1 LGHNA and CDR2 YSLEER. V dropped 3 bases and J dropped 4; count of bases not matched to a gene: 8. The CDR3 is CASSHFRGPGYEQYF. The CDR3 nucleotides are TGCGCCAGCAGCCATTTCAGGGGGCCAGGATACGAGCAGTACTTC.

The chain uses TRBV4-3 and TRBJ2-3; D is possibly TRBD2 (5 bases). V dropped 0 bases and J dropped 4 bases, with 11 bases sitting between them. CDR3 length: 15 amino acids. Germline-derived CDR1 and CDR2 are LGHNA and YSLEER. The CDR3: CASSQDLPDSDTQYF. The CDR3 nucleotides read TGCGCCAGCAGCCAAGACCTCCCGGACTCAGATACGCAGTATTTT.

The V gene is TRBV7-8, the J gene TRBJ2-5; 9 bases are shared with TRBD1. The CDR3 has 16 amino acids. With 4 bases clipped from V and 5 bases from J, the junction kept 11 bases outside the gene matches. CDR1 is SGHVS, CDR2 FQNEAQ, per germline. This CDR3 reads CASSSVPGQGTETQYF. CDR3 sequence (DNA): TGTGCCAGCAGCTCAGTCCCGGGACAGGGAACGGAGACCCAGTACTTC.

This clone came up once. The chain couples TRBV3-1 (or the pseudogene TRBV3-2) to TRBJ1-2, with unresolved D. The CDR3 contains 14 residues. In germline, CDR1 is LGHDT, CDR2 YNNKEL (reference sequence). V lost 3 bases and J 4 bases, leaving 12 bases between the germline ends. In DNA, the CDR3 is TGTGCCAGCAGCCAGGATCTGGGCCTCTATGGCTACACCTTC. Its protein product is CASSQDLGLYGYTF.

The genes are TRBV6-5 and TRBJ2-7; 8 positions agree with TRBD2. With 0 bases clipped from V and 2 bases from J, the junction kept 3 bases outside the gene matches. The germline gives CDR1 MNHEY, CDR2 SVGAGI. The CDR3 covers 15 residues. CDR3 DNA: TGTGCCAGCAGTTACTCGAACGGGGGGGCCTACGAGCAGTACTTC. Translating it yields CASSYSNGGAYEQYF.

The chain has TRBV28 and TRBJ1-1, with D possibly TRBD1 on 6 matching bases. Per the germline V gene, CDR1 is MDHEN and CDR2 is SYDVKM. The CDR3 contains 14 residues. The V gene lost 3 bases and the J gene lost 5 bases, with 13 bases spanning the gap. CDR3 sequence: CASSLVQGRTEAFF. CDR3 in DNA: TGTGCCAGCAGTTTGGTACAGGGAAGGACTGAAGCTTTCTTT.

The rearrangement joins TRBV12-3 or TRBV12-4 to TRBJ2-3; D is unclear. This CDR3 is 11 amino acids long. The V gene lost 6 bases and the J gene lost 4 bases, with 5 bases spanning the gap. The CDR3 is CASSSSDTQYF. In nucleotides, the CDR3 is TGTGCCAGCAGCTCGTCAGATACGCAGTATTTT.